Shown below are 24 T cell receptor beta chains from a single sample sequenced in a study of T cell changes during pregnancy in multiple sclerosis. Assay used: immunoSEQ multiplex PCR; TCRdb lists only in-frame clones, some missing. This table has about 46,000 clones, almost 95% appearing once. This specimen was CD8+ T cells from peripheral blood mononuclear cells, taken in the first trimester of pregnancy. These receptors were taken from a female donor with multiple sclerosis, enrolled in a pregnancy study.

The rearrangement uses TRBV15 and TRBJ1-1, with 9 bases identical to TRBD1. CDR3 length equals 15 residues. The germline gives CDR1 LNHNV, CDR2 YYDKDF (reference sequence). V lost 1 base to trimming and J lost 4 bases; unmatched junction nucleotides: 4. The CDR3 is CATSRVDRGSTEAFF. For the CDR3, the DNA is TGTGCCACCAGCAGAGTGGACAGGGGATCCACTGAAGCTTTCTTT.

The chain joins TRBV7-3 to TRBJ2-6, with a possible D match to TRBD1 (5 bases). The V and J ends lost 3 bases and 4 bases respectively, with 10 bases between them. Germline CDR1 SGHTA, CDR2 FQGTGA. This CDR3 has 15 residues. The CDR3, as DNA: TGTGCCAGCAGCTTCCCAGGGTCCGGGGCCAACGTCCTGACTTTC. Protein: CASSFPGSGANVLTF.

The V call is TRBV28, the J call TRBJ1-4; D is perhaps TRBD1 (5 bases). V lost 3 bases, J lost 1 base, and 6 bases lay in between. Germline CDR1 is MDHEN and CDR2 is SYDVKM. This CDR3 comprises 14 residues. The CDR3: CASSLTVTNEKLFF. The CDR3 DNA follows: TGTGCCAGCAGTTTGACAGTAACTAATGAAAAACTGTTTTTT. Complete variable domain (other parts from reference TRBV28 and TRBJ1-4): DVKVTQSSRYLVKRTGEKVFLECVQDMDHENMFWYRQDPGLGLRLIYFSYDVKMKEKGDIPEGYSVSREKKERFSLILESASTNQTSMYLCASSLTVTNEKLFFGSGTQLSVL.

This rearrangement joins TRBV4-3 to TRBJ1-4; D is undetermined. CDR1 is LGHNA, CDR2 YSLEER, per germline. The V gene lost 0 bases and the J gene lost 9 bases, with 20 bases spanning the gap. The CDR3 runs to 17 residues. CDR3 residues: CASSQDYRTAKRKKLFF. The CDR3 DNA follows: TGCGCCAGCAGCCAAGATTATCGTACGGCAAAGAGGAAAAAACTGTTTTTT.

The V and J genes are TRBV6-1 and TRBJ2-3; tentative D call: TRBD2 (6 bases). The CDR3 extends over 13 amino acids. V was trimmed by 8 bases and J by 4 bases, leaving 13 bases between them. The germline gives CDR1 MNHNS, CDR2 SASEGT. The CDR3 DNA is TGTGCCAGCTTAGGGAGGACCGCAGATACGCAGTATTTT. Its translation is CASLGRTADTQYF.

The chain couples TRBV5-8 to TRBJ2-7; TRBD1 matches at 10 bases. J was trimmed by 4 bases and V by 4 bases; bases with no gene match: 8. This CDR3 region has 15 residues. Germline CDR1 and CDR2: SGHTS and YDEGEE. The CDR3 DNA reads as TGTGCCAGCAGCCGGGGACAGGGGAAGGGTTACGAGCAGTACTTC. Encoded protein: CASSRGQGKGYEQYF.

This chain's CDR3 is CASSPRGGTPYNEQFF. The DNA of the CDR3 is TGTGCCAGCAGCCCAAGGGGCGGGACTCCCTACAATGAGCAGTTCTTC. The J gene is TRBJ2-1, the V gene TRBV7-8, with a weak D call TRBD2 (6 bases). Germline CDR1 is SGHVS and CDR2 is FQNEAQ. CDR3 length: 16 amino acids. Trimming removed 5 bases from V and 2 bases from J, with 16 bases in between.

This clone was observed a single time. The chain links TRBV4-1 to TRBJ1-4; TRBD1 agrees at 8 bases. Germline CDR1 MGHRA, CDR2 YSYEKL. CDR3 size: 16 residues. V shed 4 bases, J shed 7 bases, and the junction held 11 bases outside the gene matches. Here the CDR3 reads CASSLGQGGGSEKLFF. The CDR3 bases are TGCGCCAGCAGCCTTGGACAGGGCGGGGGAAGTGAAAAACTGTTTTTT.

The rearrangement uses TRBV5-4 and TRBJ2-1; TRBD2 matches 8 bases. Losses at the gene ends were 0 bases for V and 5 bases for J; bases not matched to a gene: 7. CDR3 length: 16 amino acids. The V gene's germline CDR1 is SGHNT and CDR2 YYREEE (reference sequence). The CDR3 nucleotides are TGTGCCAGCAGCTTGGCAGGTAGCGGGATTGACAATGAGCAGTTCTTC. Translating gives CASSLAGSGIDNEQFF.

This chain uses TRBV11-2 with TRBJ1-2; 10 bases match TRBD1. The ends lost 2 bases at V and 4 bases at J; junction bases unmatched: 7. The germline gives CDR1 SGHAT, CDR2 FQNNGV. The CDR3 spans 16 residues. The CDR3 loop is CASSLLSGQGSYGYTF. The CDR3 DNA sequence: TGTGCCAGCAGCTTATTATCGGGACAGGGGTCCTATGGCTACACCTTC. Full variable domain (outside the CDR3, taken from reference TRBV11-2 and TRBJ1-2): EAGVAQSPRYKIIEKRQSVAFWCNPISGHATLYWYQQILGQGPKLLIQFQNNGVVDDSQLPKDRFSAERLKGVDSTLKIQPAKLEDSAVYLCASSLLSGQGSYGYTFGSGTRLTVV.

The chain carries TRBV10-3 and TRBJ1-3; 8 nucleotides agree with TRBD1. With 3 bases clipped from V and 4 bases from J, the junction kept 5 bases outside the gene matches. The germline V gene encodes CDR1 ENHRY and CDR2 SYGVKD. The CDR3 covers 15 residues. The CDR3 bases are TGTGCCATCAGTGACCCGACAGGGGACGGAAACACCATATATTTT. Protein: CAISDPTGDGNTIYF.

This chain uses TRBV10-3 with TRBJ2-7, with 11 bases matching TRBD2. Unmatched junction bases numbered 8, after V lost 10 bases and J lost 0 bases. CDR1 and CDR2 (germline): ENHRY, SYGVKD. This CDR3 contains 15 residues. Here the CDR3 DNA reads TGTGCCACCCATCCGGGACTAGCGGACTCCTACGAGCAGTACTTC. Translation gives CATHPGLADSYEQYF.

V gene TRBV6-1 combines with J gene TRBJ2-5; possible D gene TRBD2, 5 bases. CDR3 size: 14 residues. Germline V CDR1 and CDR2: MNHNS, SASEGT. The ends were cut back, 2 bases at V and 5 bases at J, with 12 bases in the middle. The CDR3 region has the DNA TGTGCCAGCAGTGAACCCGGGATTCTCGAGACCCAGTACTTC. Translating it yields CASSEPGILETQYF.

The chain joins TRBV11-2 to TRBJ2-2; TRBD1 agrees at 9 bases. V lost 6 bases and J lost 6; bases outside the gene matches: 11. CDR1 is SGHAT, CDR2 FQNNGV, per germline. The CDR3 covers 16 residues. The chain's CDR3 is CASSPTPGQGSGELFF. CDR3 coding DNA: TGTGCCAGCAGTCCTACTCCGGGACAGGGATCCGGGGAGCTGTTTTTT.

The chain has TRBV5-1 and TRBJ1-1; 10 bases match TRBD1. Germline V gene sequence: CDR1 SGHRS, CDR2 YFSETQ. The CDR3 is 14 amino acids. V lost 0 bases, J lost 4 bases, and 0 bases stayed unmatched. This CDR3 reads CASSLGQGATEAFF. The CDR3 DNA follows: TGCGCCAGCAGCTTGGGACAGGGGGCCACTGAAGCTTTCTTT.

The chain combines TRBV19 with TRBJ2-1; TRBD1 matches 9 bases. The V gene's germline CDR1 is LNHDA and CDR2 SQIVND (reference sequence). The V and J ends lost 7 bases and 6 bases, in that order; junction bases with no gene match: 10. The length of the CDR3 is 15 residues. The CDR3 sequence is CASIEGDRDRNEQFF. CDR3 nucleotide sequence: TGTGCCAGTATCGAAGGGGACAGGGATCGCAATGAGCAGTTCTTC. Looking up the rest from reference TRBV19 and TRBJ2-1 gives the full variable domain: DGGITQSPKYLFRKEGQNVTLSCEQNLNHDAMYWYRQDPGQGLRLIYYSQIVNDFQKGDIAEGYSVSREKKESFPLTVTSAQKNPTAFYLCASIEGDRDRNEQFFGPGTRLTVL.

The chain joins TRBV7-8 to TRBJ1-1; D is perhaps TRBD1 (5 bases). Per germline, CDR1 SGHVS and CDR2 FQNEAQ. Trimming pared 5 bases from V and 0 bases from J, leaving 7 bases between. The CDR3 is made up of 13 amino acids. Here the CDR3 DNA reads TGTGCCAGCAGCGGGGCTCTGAACACTGAAGCTTTCTTT. Translated, it gives CASSGALNTEAFF.

This chain connects TRBV10-3 to TRBJ1-1; a weak D match, TRBD1 (6 bases). V dropped 6 bases and J dropped 2 bases, with 16 bases sitting between them. The V gene's germline CDR1 is ENHRY and CDR2 SYGVKD. This CDR3 comprises 15 residues. The DNA for the CDR3 is TGTGCCATCAGGAACGTACAGGGTACAAACACTGAAGCTTTCTTT. Its translation is CAIRNVQGTNTEAFF.

This chain links TRBV28 with TRBJ2-2, with 8 positions matching TRBD1. CDR1 MDHEN and CDR2 SYDVKM come from the germline V gene. Trimming removed 8 bases from V and 5 bases from J; junction bases left unmatched: 7. The CDR3 is 14 amino acids. CDR3 residues: CASQGQGWTGELFF. CDR3 nucleotide sequence: TGTGCCAGCCAAGGACAGGGTTGGACCGGGGAGCTGTTTTTT.

The chain is built from TRBV7-9 and TRBJ1-2; 7 bases agree with TRBD1. The CDR3 is 12 residues long. CDR1 is SEHNR, CDR2 FQNEAQ, per germline (reference sequence). The V and J ends lost 5 bases and 6 bases, in that order; junction bases with no gene match: 3. Here the CDR3 reads CASSPGQNGYTF. The CDR3 bases are TGTGCCAGCAGCCCGGGACAGAATGGCTACACCTTC.

This clone was observed once. The chain carries TRBV5-1 and TRBJ2-7, with 7 nucleotides matching TRBD1. Trimming removed 2 bases from V and 3 bases from J; junction bases left unmatched: 5. CDR1 is SGHRS and CDR2 is YFSETQ in the germline V gene. The CDR3 covers 14 residues. This CDR3 reads CASSLLGDSYEQYF. CDR3 bases: TGCGCCAGCAGCTTACTCGGGGACAGCTACGAGCAGTACTTC.

This sequence joins TRBV6-1 and TRBJ1-4; D not certain. V was pared by 2 bases and J by 3 bases, with 7 bases between. This CDR3 has 14 amino acids. Germline V gene lookup returns CDR1 MNHNS and CDR2 SASEGT. For the CDR3, the DNA is TGTGCCAGCAGTGAATACAGCCCTAATGAAAAACTGTTTTTT. Translated: CASSEYSPNEKLFF.

J is TRBJ2-1 and V is TRBV4-2; tentatively, D is TRBD2 (6 bases). Germline-derived CDR1 and CDR2 are LGHNA and YNFKEQ. The ends were cut back, 0 bases at V and 15 bases at J, with 18 bases in the middle. The CDR3 is 14 residues long. CDR3 DNA sequence: TGTGCCAGCAGCCAAGAACCGGGGGACCCGAGAGGGTTCTTC. It encodes CASSQEPGDPRGFF.

The rearrangement links TRBV6-6 to TRBJ2-7, with D hard to call. V was trimmed by 4 bases and J by 7 bases, leaving 11 bases between them. There are 12 residues in the CDR3. From germline, CDR1 is MNHNY and CDR2 SVGAGI (reference sequence). CDR3 nucleotides: TGTGCCAGCAGTTCCATCCCGGGTGAGCAGTACTTC. Translation: CASSSIPGEQYF.